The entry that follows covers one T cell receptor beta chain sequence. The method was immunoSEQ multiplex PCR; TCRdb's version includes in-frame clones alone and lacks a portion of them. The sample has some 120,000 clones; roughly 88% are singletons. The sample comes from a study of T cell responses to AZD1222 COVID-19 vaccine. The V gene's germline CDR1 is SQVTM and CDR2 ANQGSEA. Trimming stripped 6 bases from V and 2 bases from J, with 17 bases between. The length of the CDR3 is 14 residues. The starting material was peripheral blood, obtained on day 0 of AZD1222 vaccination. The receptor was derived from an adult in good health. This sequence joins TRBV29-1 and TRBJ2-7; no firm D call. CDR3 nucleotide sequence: TGCAGCGTCCACGCTACCACTGGCCCCTACGAGCAGTACTTC. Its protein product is CSVHATTGPYEQYF.